Below, 8 T cell receptor beta chains from the same sample are listed, as sequenced in a study of early T cells in non-severe SARS-CoV-2 infection. MiXCR, applied by TCRdb to the 5' RACE reads, yields one record per CDR3 protein. Of just under 85,000 distinct CDR3 sequences listed, 10% are singletons. Material: whole blood, obtained at baseline. The source is an adult who was a healthcare worker with PCR-confirmed SARS-CoV-2 infection or an uninfected control (not recorded which).

This clonotype showed up just a few times. Because the CDR3's place on the DNA is in doubt, the DNA is left out and the CDR3 is given as listed by TCRdb. The rearrangement joins TRBV19 to TRBJ2-5. CDR1 and CDR2 from the germline V gene are LNHDA and SQIVND (reference sequence). Termini included, the CDR3 measures 10 amino acids. The CDR3 loop reads CASTSETQYF.

This clonotype was seen only a few times. This sequence joins TRBV28 and TRBJ2-1; D call uncertain. Germline V lookup: CDR1 MDHEN, CDR2 SYDVKM. The V gene lost 4 bases and the J gene lost 10 bases, with 14 bases spanning the gap. The CDR3 sequence is 13 residues long. CDR3 nucleotides: TGTGCCAGCAGTTCCTGGGCCGGATGGGAGCAGTTCTTC. Protein: CASSSWAGWEQFF.

This clonotype was seen more than once but under ten times. V usage is TRBV24-1 and J usage is TRBJ2-2; D not resolved. Germline loops: CDR1 KGHDR, CDR2 SFDVKD. The CDR3 runs 14 residues. The V gene lost 4 bases and the J gene lost 4 bases, with 9 bases spanning the gap. The CDR3 protein is CATSEPALTGELFF. The CDR3 nucleotides are TGTGCCACCAGTGAACCGGCCCTCACCGGGGAGCTGTTTTTT.

This clonotype was counted only a few times. The V gene is TRBV30, the J gene TRBJ1-2; tentatively, D is TRBD1 (6 bases). V lost 5 bases to trimming and J lost 6 bases, with 13 bases between them. The CDR3 runs to 12 residues. The V gene's germline CDR1 is GTSNPN and CDR2 SVGIG (reference sequence). CDR3 protein: CAWHGGGNGYTF. Here the CDR3 DNA reads TGTGCCTGGCACGGAGGGGGGAATGGCTACACCTTC.

The chain links TRBV6-1 to TRBJ2-3; 10 positions match TRBD2. Germline V gene sequence: CDR1 MNHNS, CDR2 SASEGT. V dropped 4 bases and J dropped 3; count of bases not matched to a gene: 7. The CDR3 covers 16 residues. CDR3 sequence: CASSVSPAGGTDTQYF. The CDR3 DNA sequence: TGTGCCAGCAGTGTCAGTCCAGCGGGAGGGACAGATACGCAGTATTTT.

This clonotype appeared a few times. The chain recombines TRBV7-2 with TRBJ1-4, with D unresolved. There are 16 residues in the CDR3. Trimming shortened V by 2 bases and J by 5 bases, and 15 bases separated the two germline ends. Germline CDR1 reads SGHTA; CDR2 reads FQGNSA. CDR3 sequence reads: CASSLQVRTANEKLFF. Here the CDR3 DNA reads TGTGCCAGCAGCTTACAAGTGAGGACCGCGAATGAAAAACTGTTTTTT. Full variable domain (remainder filled in from reference TRBV7-2 and TRBJ1-4): GAGVSQSPSNKVTEKGKDVELRCDPISGHTALYWYRQSLGQGLEFLIYFQGNSAPDKSGLPSDRFSAERTGGSVSTLTIQRTQQEDSAVYLCASSLQVRTANEKLFFGSGTQLSVL.

This clonotype was recorded many times. The genes are TRBV5-5 and TRBJ2-1, with 8 bases fitting TRBD1. The CDR3 is 15 residues long. Germline trimming cut 3 bases from V and 9 bases from J; bases unmatched to any gene: 11. The germline V gene encodes CDR1 SGHKS and CDR2 YYEKEE (reference sequence). The CDR3 region has the DNA TGTGCCAGCAGCTACCGGGACAGGCACCTTAGTGAGCAGTTCTTC. Protein sequence: CASSYRDRHLSEQFF.

The V gene is TRBV20-1, the J gene TRBJ2-1; 13 nucleotides line up with TRBD2. The CDR3 is 14 residues long. From germline, CDR1 is DFQATT and CDR2 SNEGSKA (reference sequence). The V and J ends lost 3 bases and 8 bases, in that order; junction bases with no gene match: 4. This CDR3 reads CSASGTSGIYEQFF. CDR3 in DNA: TGCAGTGCTAGCGGGACTAGCGGGATATATGAGCAGTTCTTC.